This T cell receptor beta chain was sequenced for a study of T cell responses to AZD1222 COVID-19 vaccine. Study-wide points: The sample set comprised mostly white British donors with more females, and clonal diversity was possibly underestimated. The study reported that nearly half of spike-specific TCRs target unmutated variant regions. Baseline serostatus was positive in only a handful of AZD1222 recipients.

The germline V gene encodes CDR1 SGHAT and CDR2 FQNNGV. This CDR3 comprises 14 residues. V lost 4 bases and J lost 0, with 7 bases in between. This clone has just a few counts. The antigen remains unidentified. The data were produced by immunoSEQ multiplex PCR, yet TCRdb's version contains in-frame clones alone and is incomplete. The sample has 150,000 or so clones; approximately 90% are singletons. The receptor was isolated from an adult in good health. Specimen: peripheral blood, collected on day 0 of AZD1222 vaccination. The chain is built from TRBV11-2 and TRBJ2-1, with D hard to call. CDR3 loop: CASSYRSSYNEQFF. The CDR3 DNA sequence: TGTGCCAGCAGCTATCGGAGCTCCTACAATGAGCAGTTCTTC.